This TCR beta chain stems from a study of patients and donors after allogeneic stem cell transplantation. Germline V gene lookup returns CDR1 LGHDT and CDR2 YNNKEL (reference sequence). V was cut by 2 bases and J by 3 bases, with 13 bases left in between. The CDR3 has 15 amino acids. TCRdb ran MiXCR on the RT-PCR reads and lists one entry per CDR3 protein. The sample includes about 410,000 distinct CDR3 sequences, about a sixth seen only once; the top ten take over 6%. This chain joins TRBV3-1 and TRBJ1-2; no reliable D call. This clonotype was sampled from a human donor who was either an allogeneic HSCT recipient or a stem cell or donor lymphocyte infusion donor (not recorded which). It is not recorded whose cells these are; they may come from a transplant donor. The sequenced sample was blood, either unsorted or a sorted T cell fraction (not recorded which). This CDR3 reads CASSQPPAAYYGYTF. The CDR3 DNA sequence: TGTGCCAGCAGCCAACCTCCTGCAGCATACTATGGCTACACCTTC. Complete variable domain (other parts from reference TRBV3-1 and TRBJ1-2): DTAVSQTPKYLVTQMGNDKSIKCEQNLGHDTMYWYKQDSKKFLKIMFSYNNKELIINETVPNRFSPKSPDKAHLNLHINSLELGDSAVYFCASSQPPAAYYGYTFGSGTRLTVV.